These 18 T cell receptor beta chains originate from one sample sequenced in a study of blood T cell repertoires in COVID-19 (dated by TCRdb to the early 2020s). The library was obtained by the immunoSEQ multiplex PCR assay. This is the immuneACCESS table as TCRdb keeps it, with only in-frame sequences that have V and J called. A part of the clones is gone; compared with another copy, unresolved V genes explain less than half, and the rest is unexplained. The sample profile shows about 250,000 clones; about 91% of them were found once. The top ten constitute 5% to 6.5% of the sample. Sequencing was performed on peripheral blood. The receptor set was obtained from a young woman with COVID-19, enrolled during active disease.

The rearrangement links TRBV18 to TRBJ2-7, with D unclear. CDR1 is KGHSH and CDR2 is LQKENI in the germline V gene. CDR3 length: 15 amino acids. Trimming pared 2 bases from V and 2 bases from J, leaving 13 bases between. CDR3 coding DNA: TGTGCCAGCTCACCAGGTCAGGATATAACCTACGAGCAGTACTTC. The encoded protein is CASSPGQDITYEQYF.

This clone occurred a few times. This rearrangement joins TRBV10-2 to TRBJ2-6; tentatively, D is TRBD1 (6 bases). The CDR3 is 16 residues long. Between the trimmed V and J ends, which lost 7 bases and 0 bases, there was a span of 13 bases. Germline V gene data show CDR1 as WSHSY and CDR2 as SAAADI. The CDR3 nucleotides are TGCGCCAGCACAGGGGCCCCGAGCTCTGGGGCCAACGTCCTGACTTTC. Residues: CASTGAPSSGANVLTF.

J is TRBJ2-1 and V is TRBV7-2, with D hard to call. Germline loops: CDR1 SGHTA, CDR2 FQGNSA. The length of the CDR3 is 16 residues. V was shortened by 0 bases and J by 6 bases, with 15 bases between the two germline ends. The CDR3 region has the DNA TGTGCCAGCAGCTTAGCTGCGGCAGATGGCGGCAATGAGCAGTTCTTC. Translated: CASSLAAADGGNEQFF. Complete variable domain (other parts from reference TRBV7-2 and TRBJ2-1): GAGVSQSPSNKVTEKGKDVELRCDPISGHTALYWYRQSLGQGLEFLIYFQGNSAPDKSGLPSDRFSAERTGGSVSTLTIQRTQQEDSAVYLCASSLAAADGGNEQFFGPGTRLTVL.

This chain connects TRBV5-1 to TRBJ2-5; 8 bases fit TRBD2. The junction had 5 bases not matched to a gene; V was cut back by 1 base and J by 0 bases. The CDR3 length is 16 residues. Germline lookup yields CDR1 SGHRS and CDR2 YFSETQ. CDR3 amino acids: CASSLTTSGNQETQYF. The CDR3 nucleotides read TGCGCCAGCAGCTTGACAACTAGCGGTAACCAAGAGACCCAGTACTTC.

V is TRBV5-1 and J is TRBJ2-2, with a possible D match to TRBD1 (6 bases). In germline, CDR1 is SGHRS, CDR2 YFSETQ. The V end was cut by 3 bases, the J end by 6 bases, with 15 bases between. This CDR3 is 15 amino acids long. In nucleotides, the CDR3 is TGCGCCAGCAGCTCAGGGGAGCAGGCAGCCGGGGAGCTGTTTTTT. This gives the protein CASSSGEQAAGELFF.

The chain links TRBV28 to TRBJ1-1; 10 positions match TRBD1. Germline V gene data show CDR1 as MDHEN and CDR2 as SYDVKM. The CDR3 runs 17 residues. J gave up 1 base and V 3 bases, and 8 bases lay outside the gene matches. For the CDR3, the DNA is TGTGCCAGCAGTTTTTGGGGACAGGGGTGGAGGAACACTGAAGCTTTCTTT. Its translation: CASSFWGQGWRNTEAFF.

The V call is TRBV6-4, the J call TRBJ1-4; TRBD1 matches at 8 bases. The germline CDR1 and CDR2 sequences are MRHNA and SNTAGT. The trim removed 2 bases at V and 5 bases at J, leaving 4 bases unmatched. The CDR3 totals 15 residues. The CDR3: CASSDRAGGNEKLFF. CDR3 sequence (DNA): TGTGCCAGCAGTGACCGGGCAGGGGGCAATGAAAAACTGTTTTTT.

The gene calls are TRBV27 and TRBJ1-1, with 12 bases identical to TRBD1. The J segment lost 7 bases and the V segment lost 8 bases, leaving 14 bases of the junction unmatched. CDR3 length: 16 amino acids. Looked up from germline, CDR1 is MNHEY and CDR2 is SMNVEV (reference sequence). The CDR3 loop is CASAGTGGAVVGEAFF. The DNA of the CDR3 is TGTGCCAGCGCAGGGACAGGGGGCGCGGTGGTGGGTGAAGCTTTCTTT.

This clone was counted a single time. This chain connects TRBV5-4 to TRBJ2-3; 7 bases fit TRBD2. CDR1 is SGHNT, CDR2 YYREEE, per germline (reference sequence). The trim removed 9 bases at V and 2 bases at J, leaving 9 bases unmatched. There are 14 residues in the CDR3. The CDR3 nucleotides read TGTGCCACTCGGGGACTACCTAACACAGATACGCAGTATTTT. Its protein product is CATRGLPNTDTQYF.

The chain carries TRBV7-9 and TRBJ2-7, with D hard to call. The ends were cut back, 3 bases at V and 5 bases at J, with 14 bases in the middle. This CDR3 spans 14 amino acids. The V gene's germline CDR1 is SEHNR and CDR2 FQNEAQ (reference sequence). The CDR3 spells CASSLGRPKDEQYF. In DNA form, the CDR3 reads TGTGCCAGCAGCTTGGGCCGACCTAAGGACGAGCAGTACTTC.

CDR3 sequence (DNA): TGTGCCAGCAGCTTAGCAGGGAGGATCTACGAGCAGTACTTC. This gives the protein CASSLAGRIYEQYF. The V gene is TRBV7-9, the J gene TRBJ2-7; D is possibly TRBD2 (6 bases). V shed 0 bases and J shed 3 bases, with 9 bases lying between them. The CDR3 is 14 residues long. The V gene's germline CDR1 is SEHNR and CDR2 FQNEAQ (reference sequence).

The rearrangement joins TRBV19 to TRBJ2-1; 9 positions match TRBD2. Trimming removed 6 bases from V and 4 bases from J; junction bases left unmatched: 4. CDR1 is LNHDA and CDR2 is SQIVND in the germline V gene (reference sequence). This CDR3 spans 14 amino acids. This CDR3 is CASSFSGSYNEQFF. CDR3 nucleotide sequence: TGTGCCAGTAGCTTTAGCGGGAGTTACAATGAGCAGTTCTTC.

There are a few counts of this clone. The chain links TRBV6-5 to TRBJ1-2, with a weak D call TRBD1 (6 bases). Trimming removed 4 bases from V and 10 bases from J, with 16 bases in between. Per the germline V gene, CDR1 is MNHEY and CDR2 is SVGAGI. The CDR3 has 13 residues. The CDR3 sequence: CASSWELGQTYTF. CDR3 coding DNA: TGTGCCAGCAGTTGGGAACTAGGACAGACCTACACCTTC.

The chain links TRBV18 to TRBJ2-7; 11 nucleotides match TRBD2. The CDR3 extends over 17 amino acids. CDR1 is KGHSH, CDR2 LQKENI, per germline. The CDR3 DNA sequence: TGTGCCAGCGCACCACAGGGTGTAGCGGGAGGGCCCCTCGAGCAGTACGTC. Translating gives CASAPQGVAGGPLEQYV.

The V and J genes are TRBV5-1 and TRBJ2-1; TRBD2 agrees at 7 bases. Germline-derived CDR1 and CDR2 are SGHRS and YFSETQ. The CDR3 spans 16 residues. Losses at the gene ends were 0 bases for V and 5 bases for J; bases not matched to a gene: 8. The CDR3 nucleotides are TGCGCCAGCAGCTTGGGGGGCGGGAGAGTCGACAATGAGCAGTTCTTC. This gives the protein CASSLGGGRVDNEQFF. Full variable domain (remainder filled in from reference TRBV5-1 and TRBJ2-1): KAGVTQTPRYLIKTRGQQVTLSCSPISGHRSVSWYQQTPGQGLQFLFEYFSETQRNKGNFPGRFSGRQFSNSRSEMNVSTLELGDSALYLCASSLGGGRVDNEQFFGPGTRLTVL.

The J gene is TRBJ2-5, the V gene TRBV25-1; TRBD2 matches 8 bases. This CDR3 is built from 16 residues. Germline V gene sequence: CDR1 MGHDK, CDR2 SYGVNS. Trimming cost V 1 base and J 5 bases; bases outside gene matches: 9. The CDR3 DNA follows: TGTGCCAGCAGTGAATTCGGGAGGGCCTCGTGGGAGACCCAGTACTTC. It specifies CASSEFGRASWETQYF.

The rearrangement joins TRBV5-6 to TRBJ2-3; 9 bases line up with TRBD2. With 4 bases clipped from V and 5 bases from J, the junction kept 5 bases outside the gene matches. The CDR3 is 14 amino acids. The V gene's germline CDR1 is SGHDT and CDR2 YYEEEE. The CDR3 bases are TGTGCCAGCAGCGACGGACTAGCGCAAGATACGCAGTATTTT. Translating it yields CASSDGLAQDTQYF.

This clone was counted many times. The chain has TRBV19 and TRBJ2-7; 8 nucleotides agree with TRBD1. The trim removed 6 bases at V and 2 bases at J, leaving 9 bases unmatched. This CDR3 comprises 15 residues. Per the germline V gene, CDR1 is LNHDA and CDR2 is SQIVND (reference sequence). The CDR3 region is CASSQGASDPYEQYF. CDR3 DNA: TGTGCCAGTAGCCAGGGGGCGAGTGATCCCTACGAGCAGTACTTC.